This T cell receptor (beta chain) is from a study of cytomegalovirus exposure and HLA in healthy donors. Study findings and constraints: A later analysis showed that HLA-associated TCR beta chains had undergone more clonal expansion than equally common others. The study designated about 180 TCR beta chains cytomegalovirus-associated. Looking again later, the authors saw that most CMV-associated TCR beta chains seemed HLA-restricted.

Germline V gene sequence: CDR1 SGHVS, CDR2 FQNEAQ. CDR3 length: 13 amino acids. V shed 5 bases and J shed 5 bases, with 12 bases lying between them. A note on this clone: The antigen is not known.

The PCR ran on 60 Vbeta and 13 Jbeta primers. Data came from immunoSEQ multiplex PCR; TCRdb stores just in-frame clones and leaves some out. The sample yields some 150,000 clones, around 81% seen once. The receptor was derived from a woman under 40 in good health and CMV-seropositive. The chain employs TRBV7-8 and TRBJ1-2; D not resolved. The sequenced sample consisted of PBMCs. DNA for the CDR3: TGTGCCAGCAGCCGGGAGTCAGAATATGGCTACACCTTC. Translating gives CASSRESEYGYTF.